These T cell receptor beta chains were read from a single sample in a study of blood T cell repertoires in COVID-19. The data were produced by immunoSEQ multiplex PCR, yet TCRdb's version contains in-frame clones alone and is incomplete. The repertoire holds 200,000 to 250,000 clones, with about 83% as singletons. The sample was peripheral blood. The receptors here all came from a young woman with COVID-19, enrolled during active disease. Both conserved end residues are part of each CDR3. The order of the fields is J gene, clone size, V gene, D gene, CDR3 protein, CDR3 DNA. The D gene is left open where the match is weak. Where a row states a size, it is once, few, many or the class of an expanded clone; other rows omit it.

J gene: TRBJ1-3; clone size: .; V gene: TRBV19; D gene: TRBD1; CDR3 protein: CASQPRQGLSGNTIYF; CDR3 DNA: TGTGCCAGTCAACCACGACAGGGTTTATCTGGAAACACCATATATTTT
J gene: TRBJ2-5; clone size: .; V gene: TRBV5-1; D gene: TRBD1; CDR3 protein: CASSPRTGVGETQYF; CDR3 DNA: TGCGCCAGCAGCCCCCGGACAGGGGTGGGAGAGACCCAGTACTTC
J gene: TRBJ2-1; clone size: few; V gene: TRBV6-2/TRBV6-3; D gene: TRBD1; CDR3 protein: CASSYQGETYNEQFF; CDR3 DNA: TGTGCCAGCAGTTACCAGGGGGAGACCTACAATGAGCAGTTCTTC
J gene: TRBJ2-1; clone size: .; V gene: TRBV19; D gene: .; CDR3 protein: CASSSRVPEQFF; CDR3 DNA: TGTGCCAGTAGTAGCAGGGTGCCTGAGCAGTTCTTC
J gene: TRBJ2-5; clone size: once; V gene: TRBV9; D gene: .; CDR3 protein: CASSVVAGETQYF; CDR3 DNA: TGTGCCAGCAGCGTAGTTGCGGGAGAGACCCAGTACTTC
J gene: TRBJ2-5; clone size: once; V gene: TRBV10-3; D gene: .; CDR3 protein: CAISEEQGRETQYF; CDR3 DNA: TGTGCCATCAGTGAAGAACAGGGAAGAGAGACCCAGTACTTC
J gene: TRBJ2-7; clone size: .; V gene: TRBV7-9; D gene: TRBD2; CDR3 protein: CASSWQREDYEQYF; CDR3 DNA: TGTGCCAGCAGCTGGCAGCGGGAGGACTACGAGCAGTACTTC
J gene: TRBJ2-1; clone size: .; V gene: TRBV4-3; D gene: .; CDR3 protein: CASSQGKGRPYNEQFF; CDR3 DNA: TGCGCCAGCAGCCAAGGAAAGGGGCGCCCCTACAATGAGCAGTTCTTC
J gene: TRBJ1-5; clone size: few; V gene: TRBV18; D gene: TRBD1; CDR3 protein: CASSKTGQGQPQHF; CDR3 DNA: TGTGCCAGCTCGAAGACAGGGCAGGGACAGCCCCAGCATTTT
J gene: TRBJ1-5; clone size: .; V gene: TRBV7-2; D gene: .; CDR3 protein: CASSRPGGPQHF; CDR3 DNA: TGTGCCAGCAGCCGCCCGGGGGGGCCCCAGCATTTT
J gene: TRBJ1-2; clone size: .; V gene: TRBV4-1; D gene: TRBD1; CDR3 protein: CASSRPTGSGYGYTF; CDR3 DNA: TGCGCCAGCAGCCGACCGACAGGGAGCGGCTATGGCTACACCTTC
J gene: TRBJ1-2; clone size: few; V gene: TRBV2; D gene: .; CDR3 protein: CASLGTSVGGYTF; CDR3 DNA: TGTGCCAGCCTTGGGACATCCGTTGGTGGCTACACCTTC
J gene: TRBJ1-3; clone size: .; V gene: TRBV2; D gene: .; CDR3 protein: CASSAREMGNTIYF; CDR3 DNA: TGTGCCAGCAGCGCGAGGGAGATGGGAAACACCATATATTTT
J gene: TRBJ2-1; clone size: once; V gene: TRBV29-1; D gene: .; CDR3 protein: CSVDRGSSYNEQFF; CDR3 DNA: TGCAGCGTTGATCGGGGAAGCTCCTACAATGAGCAGTTCTTC
J gene: TRBJ2-1; clone size: .; V gene: TRBV19; D gene: TRBD2; CDR3 protein: CASSRPSGVTPSYNEQFF; CDR3 DNA: TGTGCCAGTAGCCGGCCTAGCGGGGTGACTCCCTCTTACAATGAGCAGTTCTTC
J gene: TRBJ2-3; clone size: .; V gene: TRBV5-1; D gene: TRBD2; CDR3 protein: CASMGLAGGPGTQYF; CDR3 DNA: TGCGCCAGCATGGGACTAGCGGGAGGCCCCGGTACGCAGTATTTT
J gene: TRBJ2-1; clone size: .; V gene: TRBV6-2/TRBV6-3; D gene: .; CDR3 protein: CASSFTHNEQFF; CDR3 DNA: TGTGCCAGCAGTTTCACTCACAATGAGCAGTTCTTC
J gene: TRBJ2-3; clone size: .; V gene: TRBV6-1; D gene: TRBD2; CDR3 protein: CASSEAGSGRDTQYF; CDR3 DNA: TGTGCCAGCAGTGAAGCGGGGAGCGGGAGAGATACGCAGTATTTT
J gene: TRBJ2-7; clone size: .; V gene: TRBV27; D gene: TRBD1; CDR3 protein: CASSYRRQGYEQYF; CDR3 DNA: TGTGCCAGCAGTTACCGCCGACAGGGCTACGAGCAGTACTTC
J gene: TRBJ2-2; clone size: .; V gene: TRBV3-1/TRBV3-2; D gene: TRBD1; CDR3 protein: CASSQGTGEGELFF; CDR3 DNA: TGTGCCAGCAGCCAAGGGACAGGGGAAGGGGAGCTGTTTTTT
J gene: TRBJ2-3; clone size: .; V gene: TRBV5-1; D gene: TRBD2; CDR3 protein: CASSSRPQVAGSTDTQYF; CDR3 DNA: TGCGCCAGCAGCTCCCGACCGCAGGTAGCGGGAAGCACAGATACGCAGTATTTT
J gene: TRBJ2-7; clone size: .; V gene: TRBV6-2/TRBV6-3; D gene: .; CDR3 protein: CASSPPQGTYEQYF; CDR3 DNA: TGTGCCAGCAGCCCGCCCCAGGGGACCTACGAGCAGTACTTC
J gene: TRBJ1-4; clone size: few; V gene: TRBV30; D gene: TRBD1; CDR3 protein: CAWSLGQGIGEKLFF; CDR3 DNA: TGTGCCTGGAGTTTGGGACAGGGGATCGGTGAAAAACTGTTTTTT
J gene: TRBJ1-4; clone size: few; V gene: TRBV6-5; D gene: .; CDR3 protein: CASSTGRELFF; CDR3 DNA: TGTGCCAGCAGTACAGGGAGGGAACTGTTTTTT
J gene: TRBJ1-2; clone size: .; V gene: TRBV10-3; D gene: .; CDR3 protein: CAISESGGHGYTF; CDR3 DNA: TGTGCCATCAGTGAGAGCGGGGGCCATGGCTACACCTTC
J gene: TRBJ1-5; clone size: .; V gene: TRBV30; D gene: .; CDR3 protein: CAWSVSGFGF; CDR3 DNA: TGTGCCTGGAGTGTATCGGGATTTGGGTTT
J gene: TRBJ1-4; clone size: .; V gene: TRBV28; D gene: TRBD1; CDR3 protein: CASSFWGQGREKLFF; CDR3 DNA: TGTGCCAGCAGTTTCTGGGGACAGGGGAGGGAAAAACTGTTTTTT
J gene: TRBJ2-3; clone size: .; V gene: TRBV10-3; D gene: TRBD1; CDR3 protein: CAISEGTAESVRTDTQYF; CDR3 DNA: TGTGCCATCAGTGAGGGGACAGCTGAATCCGTCCGCACAGATACGCAGTATTTT
J gene: TRBJ2-1; clone size: .; V gene: TRBV10-3; D gene: TRBD1; CDR3 protein: CAITDRVEVDEQFF; CDR3 DNA: TGTGCCATCACGGACAGGGTAGAGGTAGATGAGCAGTTCTTC
J gene: TRBJ2-3; clone size: .; V gene: TRBV27; D gene: TRBD1; CDR3 protein: CASSPSQQGVWTDTQYF; CDR3 DNA: TGTGCCAGCAGTCCCTCCCAACAGGGGGTGTGGACAGATACGCAGTATTTT
J gene: TRBJ1-1; clone size: .; V gene: TRBV2; D gene: .; CDR3 protein: CASHPRVGNTEAFF; CDR3 DNA: TGTGCCAGCCACCCCAGGGTCGGGAACACTGAAGCTTTCTTT
J gene: TRBJ2-1; clone size: .; V gene: TRBV29-1; D gene: .; CDR3 protein: CSVDPQGIAIMGNNEQFF; CDR3 DNA: TGCAGCGTTGATCCTCAGGGAATCGCTATAATGGGGAACAATGAGCAGTTCTTC
J gene: TRBJ2-7; clone size: .; V gene: TRBV25-1; D gene: TRBD1; CDR3 protein: CASSDPGQAYEQYF; CDR3 DNA: TGTGCCAGCAGTGACCCGGGACAGGCCTACGAGCAGTACTTC
J gene: TRBJ2-3; clone size: .; V gene: TRBV11-2; D gene: TRBD2; CDR3 protein: CASSPWRTSGSTDTQYF; CDR3 DNA: TGTGCCAGCAGCCCCTGGAGGACTAGCGGTAGCACAGATACGCAGTATTTT
J gene: TRBJ2-1; clone size: once; V gene: TRBV9; D gene: .; CDR3 protein: CASSGGPAYNEQFF; CDR3 DNA: TGTGCCAGCAGCGGTGGGCCTGCCTACAATGAGCAGTTCTTC
J gene: TRBJ2-5; clone size: few; V gene: TRBV5-5; D gene: TRBD1; CDR3 protein: CASSPGDRGLETQYF; CDR3 DNA: TGTGCCAGCAGCCCCGGGGACAGGGGGCTTGAGACCCAGTACTTC
J gene: TRBJ2-7; clone size: few; V gene: TRBV9; D gene: .; CDR3 protein: CASSPGTGMLHEQYF; CDR3 DNA: TGTGCCAGCAGCCCTGGTACAGGGATGCTCCACGAGCAGTACTTC
J gene: TRBJ1-1; clone size: .; V gene: TRBV7-3; D gene: TRBD1; CDR3 protein: CASSLSSGGRNTEAFF; CDR3 DNA: TGTGCCAGCAGCTTATCCTCAGGGGGCCGGAACACTGAAGCTTTCTTT
J gene: TRBJ1-1; clone size: .; V gene: TRBV6-6; D gene: .; CDR3 protein: CASSLGTEAFF; CDR3 DNA: TGTGCCAGCAGCCTAGGCACTGAAGCTTTCTTT
J gene: TRBJ2-5; clone size: .; V gene: TRBV6-2/TRBV6-3; D gene: TRBD2; CDR3 protein: CASSYGSGRRGETQYF; CDR3 DNA: TGTGCCAGCAGTTACGGTAGCGGGAGACGCGGAGAGACCCAGTACTTC
J gene: TRBJ2-1; clone size: .; V gene: TRBV12-3/TRBV12-4; D gene: .; CDR3 protein: CASSLGGEEFF; CDR3 DNA: TGTGCCAGCAGTTTAGGGGGGGAGGAGTTCTTC
J gene: TRBJ1-1; clone size: once; V gene: TRBV13; D gene: .; CDR3 protein: CASSLDWGGSAEAFF; CDR3 DNA: TGTGCCAGCAGCTTAGATTGGGGGGGCAGCGCTGAAGCTTTCTTT
J gene: TRBJ1-1; clone size: .; V gene: TRBV7-2; D gene: .; CDR3 protein: CASSLDVSGYTEAFF; CDR3 DNA: TGTGCCAGCAGCTTAGACGTTTCAGGGTACACTGAAGCTTTCTTT
J gene: TRBJ1-5; clone size: few; V gene: TRBV27; D gene: TRBD1; CDR3 protein: CASSLRTGINQPQHF; CDR3 DNA: TGTGCCAGCAGTTTAAGGACAGGCATCAATCAGCCCCAGCATTTT